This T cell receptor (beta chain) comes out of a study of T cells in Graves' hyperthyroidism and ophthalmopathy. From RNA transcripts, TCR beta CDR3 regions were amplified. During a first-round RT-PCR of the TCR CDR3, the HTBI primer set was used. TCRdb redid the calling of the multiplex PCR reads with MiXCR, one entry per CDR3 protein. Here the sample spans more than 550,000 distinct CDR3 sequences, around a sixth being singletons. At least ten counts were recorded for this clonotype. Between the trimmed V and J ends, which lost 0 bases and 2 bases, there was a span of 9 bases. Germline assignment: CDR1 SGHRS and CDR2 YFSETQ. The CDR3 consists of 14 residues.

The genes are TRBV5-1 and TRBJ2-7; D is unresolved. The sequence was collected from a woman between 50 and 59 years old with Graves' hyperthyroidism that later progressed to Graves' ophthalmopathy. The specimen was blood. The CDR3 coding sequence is TGCGCCAGCAGCTTGGCGTGGACGACCTACGAGCAGTACTTC. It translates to CASSLAWTTYEQYF.